This T cell receptor (beta chain) stems from a study of a mutant IDH1 vaccine in newly diagnosed glioma. Study context: Prior therapy was radiotherapy, temozolomide, or both; most received both.

The CDR3 loop spans 13 amino acids. Deletions cut 5 bases from V and 4 bases from J, with 11 bases between. Germline CDR1 is SGHVS and CDR2 is FQNEAQ. Measured with immunoSEQ multiplex PCR; TCRdb has only the in-frame clones, and not every one. The table includes over 45,000 clones, around 80% detected once. Whole-study results and caveats: Changes to the top peripheral T cell clonotypes appeared unrelated to pseudoprogression.

Noted time point: week 35, safety follow-up. Each dose of the vaccine consisted of 300 ug of mutant IDH1 20-mer peptide, with topical imiquimod. This clone occurred a few times. Its target is unknown. The clonotype comes from a man between 35 and 55 years old with glioma. This chain joins TRBV7-8 and TRBJ2-5, with TRBD1 as a possible D gene (7 bases). Here the sequenced sample was PBMCs, taken from a glioma patient whose treatment included an IDH1 peptide vaccine. CDR3 nucleotides: TGTGCCAGCAGCACAGGGGAGGCAGAGACCCAGTACTTC. This gives the protein CASSTGEAETQYF.